The present entry profiles one T cell receptor beta chain with its context. Antigen unknown. This sample was taken from a study of T cell responses to AZD1222 COVID-19 vaccine. Turning to the study itself: Combined were second doses at about 4 or about 12 weeks.

Trimming pared 4 bases from V and 3 bases from J, leaving 10 bases between. The CDR3 has 14 residues. CDR1 is SGHTA and CDR2 is FQGNSA in the germline V gene. Assay: immunoSEQ multiplex PCR; the TCRdb copy retains only in-frame clones and omits some. This sample has over 100,000 clones, with roughly 90% found just once. Notes on the study in general: Spike-specific TCR breadth and depth both grew after two AZD1222 doses.

Here the sequenced sample was peripheral blood, taken on day 0 of AZD1222 vaccination. V and J are TRBV7-2 and TRBJ1-5; D remains unclear. This clonotype was obtained from an adult in good health. The CDR3: CASSSTVANQPQHF. CDR3 DNA: TGTGCCAGCAGCTCTACAGTGGCCAATCAGCCCCAGCATTTT.